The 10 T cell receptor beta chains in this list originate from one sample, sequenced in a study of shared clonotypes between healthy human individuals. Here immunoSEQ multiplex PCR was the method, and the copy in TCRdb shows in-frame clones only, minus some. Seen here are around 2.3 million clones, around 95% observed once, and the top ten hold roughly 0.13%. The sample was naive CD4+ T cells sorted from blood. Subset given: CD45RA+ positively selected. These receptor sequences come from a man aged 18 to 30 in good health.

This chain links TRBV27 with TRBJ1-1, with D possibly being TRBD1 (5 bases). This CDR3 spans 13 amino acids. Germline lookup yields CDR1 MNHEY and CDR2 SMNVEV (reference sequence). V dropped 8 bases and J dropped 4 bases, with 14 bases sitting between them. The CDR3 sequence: CASYSLTATEAFF. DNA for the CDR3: TGTGCCAGCTATAGTTTGACAGCCACTGAAGCTTTCTTT.

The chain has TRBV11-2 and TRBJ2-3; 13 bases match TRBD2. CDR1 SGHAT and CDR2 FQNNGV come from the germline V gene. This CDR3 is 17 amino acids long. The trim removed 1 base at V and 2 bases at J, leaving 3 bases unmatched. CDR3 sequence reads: CASSLAGTSGATDTQYF. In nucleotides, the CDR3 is TGTGCCAGCAGCTTAGCCGGGACTAGCGGGGCCACAGATACGCAGTATTTT.

Written as DNA, the CDR3 is TGTGCCAGTAGACTAGCGGTTAACGAAGAGACCCAGTACTTC. This codes for CASRLAVNEETQYF. The chain recombines TRBV19 with TRBJ2-5; the match to TRBD2 covers 8 bases. This CDR3 region has 14 residues. V lost 6 bases, J lost 3 bases, and 6 bases stayed unmatched. CDR1 is LNHDA, CDR2 SQIVND, per germline (reference sequence).

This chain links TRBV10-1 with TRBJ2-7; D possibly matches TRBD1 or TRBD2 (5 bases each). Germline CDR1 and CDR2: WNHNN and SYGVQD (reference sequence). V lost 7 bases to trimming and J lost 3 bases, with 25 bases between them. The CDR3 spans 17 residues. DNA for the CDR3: TGCGCCAGCATCTCAGTTCGCTTCCGGGACGGGTTCTACGAGCAGTACTTC. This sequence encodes CASISVRFRDGFYEQYF.

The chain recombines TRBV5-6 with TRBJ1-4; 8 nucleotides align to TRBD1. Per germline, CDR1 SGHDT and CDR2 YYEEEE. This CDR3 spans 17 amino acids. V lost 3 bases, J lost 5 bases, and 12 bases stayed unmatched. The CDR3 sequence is CASSSDRAIRKNEKLFF. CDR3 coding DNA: TGTGCCAGCAGCTCGGACAGGGCCATAAGAAAAAATGAAAAACTGTTTTTT.

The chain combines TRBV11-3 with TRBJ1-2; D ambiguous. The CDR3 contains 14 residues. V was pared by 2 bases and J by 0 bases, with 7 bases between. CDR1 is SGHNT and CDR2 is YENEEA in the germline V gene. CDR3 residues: CASSLWIPNYGYTF. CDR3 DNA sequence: TGTGCCAGCAGCTTATGGATACCTAACTATGGCTACACCTTC.

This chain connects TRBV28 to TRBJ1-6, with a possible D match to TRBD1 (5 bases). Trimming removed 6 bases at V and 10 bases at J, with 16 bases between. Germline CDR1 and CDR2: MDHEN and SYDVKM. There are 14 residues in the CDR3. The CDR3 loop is CASSTGTWGSPLHF. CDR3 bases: TGTGCCAGCAGCACCGGGACCTGGGGATCACCCCTCCACTTT.

The CDR3, as DNA: TGCGCCAGCAGCCAAGTCAGCGGGGGACCTAGCACAGATACGCAGTATTTT. It encodes CASSQVSGGPSTDTQYF. V usage is TRBV4-1 and J usage is TRBJ2-3, with 8 bases matching TRBD2. Trimming at V came to 1 base and at J to 0 bases, leaving 6 bases not matched to a gene. The CDR3 covers 17 residues. Germline loops: CDR1 MGHRA, CDR2 YSYEKL.

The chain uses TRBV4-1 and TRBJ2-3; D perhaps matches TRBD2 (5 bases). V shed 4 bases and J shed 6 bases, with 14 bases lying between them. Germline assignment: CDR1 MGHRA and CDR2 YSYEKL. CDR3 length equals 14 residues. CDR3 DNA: TGCGCCAGCAGCCGTGGGGAGAGGGAGGATACGCAGTATTTT. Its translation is CASSRGEREDTQYF.

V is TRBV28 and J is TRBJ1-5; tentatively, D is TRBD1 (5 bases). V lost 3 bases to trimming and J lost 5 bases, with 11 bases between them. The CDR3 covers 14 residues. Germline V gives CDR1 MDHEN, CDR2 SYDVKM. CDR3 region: CASSLGWDHQPQHF. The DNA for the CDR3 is TGTGCCAGCAGTTTGGGGTGGGACCATCAGCCCCAGCATTTT. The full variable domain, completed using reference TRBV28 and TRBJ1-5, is DVKVTQSSRYLVKRTGEKVFLECVQDMDHENMFWYRQDPGLGLRLIYFSYDVKMKEKGDIPEGYSVSREKKERFSLILESASTNQTSMYLCASSLGWDHQPQHFGDGTRLSIL.